Listed below are T cell receptor beta chains from one sample, sequenced in a study of cytomegalovirus exposure and HLA in healthy donors. The protocol was immunoSEQ multiplex PCR, while the TCRdb copy is restricted to in-frame clones and leaves out a portion. The table shows 150,000 or so clones, with around 84% occurring only once. Sequenced: PBMCs. The receptors were gathered from a human donor in good health. The CDR3 runs from the conserved cysteine through the conserved F or W. D genes are given only for firm matches. Size values are once, few and many counts, or a class for expanded clones, and some rows have none.

V	D	size	J	DNA	CDR3
TRBV6-5	.	.	TRBJ2-5	TGTGCCAGCAGTTATCGGTCGGTCTCTGAGACCCAGTACTTC	CASSYRSVSETQYF
TRBV7-9	TRBD1	.	TRBJ2-7	TGTGCCAGCAGCTTAGTACAGGGGGCCTACGAGCAGTACTTC	CASSLVQGAYEQYF
TRBV28	TRBD1	.	TRBJ1-3	TGTGCCAGCAGTTTTCGGACAGGATACTTCTCTGGAAACACCATATATTTT	CASSFRTGYFSGNTIYF
TRBV30	.	once	TRBJ1-3	TGTGCCTGGGCCCCGGGGATCTCTGGAAACACCATATATTTT	CAWAPGISGNTIYF
TRBV19	.	.	TRBJ2-7	TGTGCCAGTAGCCCCCCGGGCTCCTACGAGCAGTACTTC	CASSPPGSYEQYF
TRBV2	TRBD2	few	TRBJ2-1	TGTGCCAGCAGTGCACTAGCGGCCTACAATGAGCAGTTCTTC	CASSALAAYNEQFF
TRBV5-1	TRBD1	.	TRBJ1-2	TGTGCCAGCAGCTTGGGACAGCTCTATGGCTACACCTTC	CASSLGQLYGYTF
TRBV30	TRBD1	.	TRBJ1-4	TGTGCCTGGACCGAGGCGGGACAGCCGAATGAAAAACTGTTTTTT	CAWTEAGQPNEKLFF
TRBV5-1	.	.	TRBJ1-3	TGCGCCAGCAGCCATGCAGGCCAGGCCTCTGGAAACACCATATATTTT	CASSHAGQASGNTIYF
TRBV18	.	few	TRBJ1-3	TGTGCCAGCTCACCCCGGGGGGACACCATATATTTT	CASSPRGDTIYF
TRBV6-5	TRBD1	once	TRBJ2-7	TGTGCCAGCAGTTACGCGGTGACAGGGGGCTACGAGCAGTACTTC	CASSYAVTGGYEQYF
TRBV4-2	.	.	TRBJ2-2	TGTGCCAGCAGCCAAACTTTCGGGGAGCTGTTTTTT	CASSQTFGELFF
TRBV29-1	.	.	TRBJ1-2	TGCAGCGTTGAAAGGACAGTAAATGGCTACACCTTC	CSVERTVNGYTF
TRBV27	TRBD2	once	TRBJ2-1	TGTGCCAGCAGTTTAACCCCGACTAGCGGTTACTACAATGAGCAGTTCTTC	CASSLTPTSGYYNEQFF
TRBV18	TRBD2	once	TRBJ2-2	TGTGCCAGCTCATCCGGGACTAGCGGGACCGGGGAGCTGTTTTTT	CASSSGTSGTGELFF
TRBV7-9	.	.	TRBJ2-1	TGTGCCAGCAGCTTACAAGGGAGTTGGGATGAGCAGTTCTTC	CASSLQGSWDEQFF
TRBV5-8	.	.	TRBJ1-2	TGTGCCAGCCGCCGGGACACGGGTAACTATGGCTACACCTTC	CASRRDTGNYGYTF
TRBV6-1	.	.	TRBJ1-5	TGTGCCAGCAGTGTCGGGGGGGGGAGCGATCAGCCCCAGCATTTT	CASSVGGGSDQPQHF
TRBV6-6	.	.	TRBJ1-5	TGTGCCGCTGGGCGGGGTAAGCCCAATCAGCCCCAGCATTTT	CAAGRGKPNQPQHF
TRBV11-2	TRBD1	.	TRBJ2-1	TGTGCCAGCAGCTTAGCAGGGGGAAATGAGCAGTTCTTC	CASSLAGGNEQFF
TRBV12-5	.	.	TRBJ1-2	TGTGCTAGTGGTTTGGCCAGGGGACATGTGCGGGGCTACACCTTC	CASGLARGHVRGYTF
TRBV19	TRBD2	few	TRBJ2-7	TGTGCCAGTAGTATAGCCCCTGCCCGAGGACTAGCTCTCGCCAAGTACTTC	CASSIAPARGLALAKYF
TRBV6-6	.	.	TRBJ1-2	TGTGCCAGCAGCTCCCAACAGGTTTCGTATGGCTACACCTTC	CASSSQQVSYGYTF
TRBV28	.	.	TRBJ1-5	TGTGCCAGCAGTTTGGTCTCAGGATATCAGCCCCAGCATTTT	CASSLVSGYQPQHF
TRBV11-2	TRBD1	many	TRBJ1-2	TGTGCCAGCAGCTCGATCCGGGACAGGGGGCGGAGATGGTATGGCTACACCTTC	CASSSIRDRGRRWYGYTF
TRBV27	TRBD1	.	TRBJ1-5	TGTGCCAGCAGTGGCTCCGGGACAGTTAATCAGCCCCAGCATTTT	CASSGSGTVNQPQHF
TRBV5-4	.	.	TRBJ2-7	TGTGCCAGCAGCGGGGGGTACCTCTCCTACGAGCAGTACTTC	CASSGGYLSYEQYF
TRBV5-6	.	.	TRBJ2-5	TGTGCCAGCAGCATGGTAGTGCAAGAGACCCAGTACTTC	CASSMVVQETQYF
TRBV15	.	.	TRBJ1-1	TGTGCCACCAGCAGAGAGGGGGCTGGGACTGAAGCTTTCTTT	CATSREGAGTEAFF
TRBV28	.	once	TRBJ2-1	TGTGCCAGCAGTTTATTTCCGCAGGTAAATGAGCAGTTCTTC	CASSLFPQVNEQFF
TRBV19	TRBD1	.	TRBJ1-4	TGTGCCAGTCAGGACAGGGGAAGGGGTAATGAAAAACTGTTTTTT	CASQDRGRGNEKLFF
TRBV5-4	TRBD1	.	TRBJ2-7	TGTGCCAGCAGCTTGTCGGACAGGGGGCCCTCCTACGAGCAGTACTTC	CASSLSDRGPSYEQYF
TRBV6-5	.	.	TRBJ1-2	TGTGCCAGCAGCGGCTCCGTCACAGGTCGCGATGGCTACACCTTC	CASSGSVTGRDGYTF
TRBV6-1	TRBD1	once	TRBJ1-4	TGTGCCAGCAGTGAATGGGACAGTTCAACTAATGAAAAACTGTTTTTT	CASSEWDSSTNEKLFF
TRBV27	.	.	TRBJ2-4	TGTGCCAGCAGTTTTGACAGATTAGCCAAAAACATTCAGTACTTC	CASSFDRLAKNIQYF
TRBV4-3	TRBD2	once	TRBJ2-1	TGCGCCAGCAGCCAAGGTTGGCGGGGGGGCCTCAATGAGCAGTTCTTC	CASSQGWRGGLNEQFF
TRBV11-2	.	.	TRBJ2-3	TGTGCCAGCACCCAAGCGTTTTCAGGGACAGATACGCAGTATTTT	CASTQAFSGTDTQYF
TRBV9	TRBD2	.	TRBJ2-3	TGTGCCAGCAGCGTTAGTGCTAGCGGGAGGGACACAGATACGCAGTATTTT	CASSVSASGRDTDTQYF
TRBV5-8	.	.	TRBJ2-7	TGTGCCAGCAGCTTGGGTGTCGCAAGTACCTACTACGAGCAGTACTTC	CASSLGVASTYYEQYF
TRBV7-9	TRBD1	.	TRBJ1-1	TGTGCCAGCAGCTCCCCGACAGGGTTGGACACTGAAGCTTTCTTT	CASSSPTGLDTEAFF
TRBV4-1	.	.	TRBJ1-2	TGCGCCAGCAGCCAGCTCCTCCTAACTAACTATGGCTACACCTTC	CASSQLLLTNYGYTF
TRBV5-1	.	.	TRBJ1-1	TGCGCCAGCAGCCCCACCCCTACGGGCACTGAAGCTTTCTTT	CASSPTPTGTEAFF
TRBV28	.	.	TRBJ1-2	TGTGCCAGCAGCGAGAACTATGGCTACACCTTC	CASSENYGYTF
TRBV7-2	.	few	TRBJ1-3	TGTGCCAGCAGCTTAGGCTCAGGGACTGGAAACACCATATATTTT	CASSLGSGTGNTIYF
TRBV11-2	.	.	TRBJ1-2	TGTGCCAGCGATACCCCAAGTGGGGACGGATCTACAGGGGGCTACACCTTC	CASDTPSGDGSTGGYTF
TRBV10-3	.	.	TRBJ1-2	TGTGCCATCCACAGACCGGGGGTCGGCTACACCTTC	CAIHRPGVGYTF
TRBV5-1	TRBD1	.	TRBJ2-1	TGCGCCAGCACCGGGACAGGCTCCTACAATGAGCAGTTCTTC	CASTGTGSYNEQFF
TRBV29-1	.	.	TRBJ1-1	TGCAGCGTTGACTTAGGGGTGAAGGGCACTGAAGCTTTCTTT	CSVDLGVKGTEAFF
TRBV6-1	.	.	TRBJ2-5	TGTGCCAGCATCCCGCATGGCGGGATATCAGAGACCCAGTACTTC	CASIPHGGISETQYF
TRBV7-9	.	once	TRBJ1-6	TGTGCCAGCAGCTTATACGGGGAAAGGGATAATTCACCCCTCCACTTT	CASSLYGERDNSPLHF